This TCR beta chain was retrieved from a study of T-cell reconstitution after alpha-beta-depleted transplantation in children. The length of the CDR3 is 17 residues. V gave up 4 bases and J gave up 6 bases, with 25 bases separating them. Germline CDR1 is MNHEY and CDR2 is SVGAGI. General study results and limits: T-cell numbers and diversity one year post-transplant derived largely from freshly generated T cells. Surviving recipient T cells and thymic progenitors accounted for the high day-60 TCRbeta diversity observed in some patients. Several hundred rapidly expanded clones from non-depleted graft cells reportedly supplied alpha-beta T cells about two months post-transplant.

Preparation of the TCRbeta library involved a method that used unique molecular identifiers. TCRdb ran MiXCR on the PCR reads and lists one entry per CDR3 protein. The repertoire has just over 950,000 distinct CDR3 sequences, roughly 29% of them found once; the top ten carry roughly 27%. Regarding this clonotype: What it recognizes is unknown.

The sample here was PBMCs, mostly from graft donor cells, taken 360 days after TCRalphabeta/CD19-depleted stem cell transplant. The receptor comes from a boy younger than two who had a stem cell transplant for SCID, so the T cells may come from the graft donor. The chain uses TRBV6-5 and TRBJ2-7, with D possibly matching TRBD2 (5 bases). CDR3 in amino acids: CASSSGVVRPPRSEQYF. As DNA, the CDR3 is TGTGCCAGCAGTTCCGGGGTCGTCCGTCCCCCAAGGTCCGAGCAGTACTTC.